The clone carrying this T cell receptor (beta chain) was observed a few times. The CDR3 is 11 amino acids. Trimming pared 3 bases from V and 3 bases from J, leaving 2 bases between. The data originate from a study of blood T cell repertoires in COVID-19. Sequenced by immunoSEQ multiplex PCR; TCRdb stores in-frame clones only, minus some. The table records more than 200,000 clones, about 85% of them present only once. The sequencing input was peripheral blood. The chain has TRBV12-3 or TRBV12-4 and TRBJ2-5; no clear D gene. The sequence derives from a woman of 80 years or more with COVID-19, enrolled during active disease. Written as DNA, the CDR3 is TGTGCCAGCAGTTTCGAAGAGACCCAGTACTTC. This encodes CASSFEETQYF.